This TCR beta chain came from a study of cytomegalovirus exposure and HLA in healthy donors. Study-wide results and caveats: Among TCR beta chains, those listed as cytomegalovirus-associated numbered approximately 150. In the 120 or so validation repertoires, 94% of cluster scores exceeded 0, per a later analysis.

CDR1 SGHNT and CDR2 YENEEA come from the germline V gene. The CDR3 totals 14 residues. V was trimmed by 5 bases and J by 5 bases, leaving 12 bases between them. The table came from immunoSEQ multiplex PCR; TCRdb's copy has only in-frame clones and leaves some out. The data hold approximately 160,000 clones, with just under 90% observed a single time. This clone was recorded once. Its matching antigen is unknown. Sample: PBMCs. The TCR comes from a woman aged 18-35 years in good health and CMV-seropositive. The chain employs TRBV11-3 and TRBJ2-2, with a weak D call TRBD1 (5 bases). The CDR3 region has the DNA TGTGCCAGCAGCCCTCGACAGATAACCGGGGAGCTGTTTTTT. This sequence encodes CASSPRQITGELFF.